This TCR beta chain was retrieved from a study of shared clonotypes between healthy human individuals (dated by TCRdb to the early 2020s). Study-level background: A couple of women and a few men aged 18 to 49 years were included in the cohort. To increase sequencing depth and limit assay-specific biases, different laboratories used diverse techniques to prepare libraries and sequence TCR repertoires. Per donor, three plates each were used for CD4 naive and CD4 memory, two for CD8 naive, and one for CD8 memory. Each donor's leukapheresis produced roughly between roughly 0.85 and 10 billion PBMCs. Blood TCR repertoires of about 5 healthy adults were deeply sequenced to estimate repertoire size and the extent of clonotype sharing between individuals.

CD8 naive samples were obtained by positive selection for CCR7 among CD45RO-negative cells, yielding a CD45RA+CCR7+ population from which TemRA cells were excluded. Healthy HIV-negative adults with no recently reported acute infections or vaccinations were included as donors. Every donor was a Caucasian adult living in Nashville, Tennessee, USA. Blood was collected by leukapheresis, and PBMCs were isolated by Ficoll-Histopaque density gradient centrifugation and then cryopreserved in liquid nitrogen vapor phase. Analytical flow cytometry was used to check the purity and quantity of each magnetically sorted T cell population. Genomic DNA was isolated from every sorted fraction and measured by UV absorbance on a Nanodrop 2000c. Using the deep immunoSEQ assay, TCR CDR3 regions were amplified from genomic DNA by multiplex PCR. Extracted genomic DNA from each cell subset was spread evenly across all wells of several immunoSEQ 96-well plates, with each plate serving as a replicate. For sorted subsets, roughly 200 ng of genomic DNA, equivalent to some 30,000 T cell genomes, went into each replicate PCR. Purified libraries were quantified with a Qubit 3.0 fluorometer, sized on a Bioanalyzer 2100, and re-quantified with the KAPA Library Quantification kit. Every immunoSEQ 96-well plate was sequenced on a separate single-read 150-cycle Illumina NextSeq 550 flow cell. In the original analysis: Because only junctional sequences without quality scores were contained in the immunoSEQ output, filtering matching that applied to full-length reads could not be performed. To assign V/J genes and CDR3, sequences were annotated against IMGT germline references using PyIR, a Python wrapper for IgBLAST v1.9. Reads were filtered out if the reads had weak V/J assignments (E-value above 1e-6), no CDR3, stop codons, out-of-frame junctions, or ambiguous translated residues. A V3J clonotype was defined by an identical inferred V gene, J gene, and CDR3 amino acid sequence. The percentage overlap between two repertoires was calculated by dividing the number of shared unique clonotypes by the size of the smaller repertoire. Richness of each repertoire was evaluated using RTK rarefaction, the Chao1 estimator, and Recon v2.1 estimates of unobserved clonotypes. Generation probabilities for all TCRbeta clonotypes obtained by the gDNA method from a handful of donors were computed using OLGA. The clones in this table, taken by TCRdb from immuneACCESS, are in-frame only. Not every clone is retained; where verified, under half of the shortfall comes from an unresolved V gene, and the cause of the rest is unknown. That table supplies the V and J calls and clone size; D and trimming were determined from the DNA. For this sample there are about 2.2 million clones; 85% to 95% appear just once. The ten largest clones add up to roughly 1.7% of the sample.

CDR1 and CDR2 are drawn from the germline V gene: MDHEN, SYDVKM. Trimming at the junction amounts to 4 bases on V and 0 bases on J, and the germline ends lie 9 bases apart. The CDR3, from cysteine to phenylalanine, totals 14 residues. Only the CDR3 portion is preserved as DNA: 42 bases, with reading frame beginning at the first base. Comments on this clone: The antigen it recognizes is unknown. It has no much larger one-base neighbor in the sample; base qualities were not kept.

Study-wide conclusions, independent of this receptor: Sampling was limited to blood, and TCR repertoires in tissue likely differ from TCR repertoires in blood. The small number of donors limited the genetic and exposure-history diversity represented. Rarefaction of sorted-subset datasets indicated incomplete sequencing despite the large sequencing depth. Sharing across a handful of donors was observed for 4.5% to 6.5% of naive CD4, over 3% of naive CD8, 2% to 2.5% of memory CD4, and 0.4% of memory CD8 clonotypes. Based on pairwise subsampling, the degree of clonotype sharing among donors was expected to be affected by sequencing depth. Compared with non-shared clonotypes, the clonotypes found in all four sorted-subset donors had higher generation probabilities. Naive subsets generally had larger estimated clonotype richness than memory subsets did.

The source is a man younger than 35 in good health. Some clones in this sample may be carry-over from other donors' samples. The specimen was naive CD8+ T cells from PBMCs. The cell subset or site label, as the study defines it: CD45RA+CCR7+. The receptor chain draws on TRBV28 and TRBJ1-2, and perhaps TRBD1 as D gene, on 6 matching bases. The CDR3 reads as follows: CASSSRQANYGYTF. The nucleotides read TGTGCCAGCAGTTCCAGACAGGCTAACTATGGCTACACCTTC.